This TCR beta chain was sequenced during a study of blood T cell repertoires in COVID-19. Study as a whole: Donors in the United States, Italy and Spain gave samples during acute or convalescent COVID-19. T cells, B-cell-depleted T cells, or PBMCs provided the cDNA or gDNA that served as material.

Methods used by the authors: Amplified reference gene primers provided the basis for estimating nucleated cell counts. The assay was immunoSEQ multiplex PCR, and TCRdb's table has in-frame clones only and misses some. V and J calls plus clone size are reproduced from that table; the DNA served to infer D and trimming. This sample has about 51,000 clones, with roughly 90% found just once. The length of the CDR3 is 20 residues. The chain couples TRBV21-1 to TRBJ1-6; TRBD1, the table's D call, lacks a check against the DNA. TRBV21-1 is flagged as a pseudogene. Source material: peripheral blood. The sequence came from a man in his sixties with acute or convalescent COVID-19. CDR3 loop: CASSKRGGTGSPKANSPLHF. In DNA, the CDR3 is TGTGCCAGCAGCAAACGGGGTGGGACAGGGTCCCCGAAGGCTAATTCACCCCTCCACTTT.